What follows are 29 T cell receptor beta chains derived from one specimen sequenced in a study of T cell responses to AZD1222 COVID-19 vaccine. The method was immunoSEQ multiplex PCR; TCRdb's version includes in-frame clones alone and lacks a portion of them. Counted here are fewer than 110,000 clones, approximately 88% occurring once; the ten biggest clones make up about 6.6%. The source was peripheral blood, collected on day 0 of AZD1222 vaccination. The receptors shown here come from an adult in good health.

This chain uses TRBV24-1 with TRBJ2-2; maybe TRBD1 (5 bases). The CDR3 is made up of 14 amino acids. V lost 7 bases to trimming and J lost 3 bases, with 11 bases between them. The germline V gene encodes CDR1 KGHDR and CDR2 SFDVKD. CDR3 region: CATSSFRDTGELFF. The DNA for the CDR3 is TGTGCCACCAGCAGCTTCAGGGACACCGGGGAGCTGTTTTTT.

The chain carries TRBV27 and TRBJ1-1, with D possibly matching TRBD1 (6 bases). The CDR3 is made up of 16 amino acids. Trimming left V 5 bases short and J 1 base short, with 17 bases between. The germline gives CDR1 MNHEY, CDR2 SMNVEV (reference sequence). The CDR3 protein is CASSRTSIRGNTEAFF. The CDR3 DNA is TGTGCCAGCAGTCGCACCAGCATCAGGGGGAACACTGAAGCTTTCTTT.

This rearrangement joins TRBV5-6 to TRBJ2-3; either TRBD1 or TRBD2 may fit D (5 bases each). V gave up 4 bases and J gave up 5 bases, with 11 bases separating them. There are 13 residues in the CDR3. CDR1 and CDR2 (germline): SGHDT, YYEEEE. DNA of the CDR3: TGTGCCAGCAGCCGACGGGGCGGAGATACGCAGTATTTT. This translates into CASSRRGGDTQYF.

The V and J genes are TRBV10-3 and TRBJ2-7; D is possibly TRBD1 (5 bases). Per germline, CDR1 ENHRY and CDR2 SYGVKD. The CDR3 is 14 amino acids. V shed 0 bases and J shed 0 bases, with 6 bases lying between them. The CDR3 DNA reads as TGTGCCATCAGTGAGTCGACAGACTCCTACGAGCAGTACTTC. It translates to CAISESTDSYEQYF.

This clone was detected only once. The chain couples TRBV4-1 to TRBJ1-1; D gene unclear. The CDR3 consists of 16 residues. Germline V gene data show CDR1 as MGHRA and CDR2 as YSYEKL. V gave up 1 base and J gave up 2 bases, with 14 bases separating them. The CDR3 sequence is CASSQGRAPTNTEAFF. The CDR3 nucleotides read TGCGCCAGCAGCCAAGGTAGGGCACCCACCAACACTGAAGCTTTCTTT.

The V and J genes are TRBV7-2 and TRBJ2-2, with D hard to call. The V gene lost 2 bases and the J gene lost 4 bases, with 8 bases spanning the gap. In germline, CDR1 is SGHTA, CDR2 FQGNSA. The CDR3 loop spans 14 amino acids. Written as DNA, the CDR3 is TGTGCCAGCAGCTTAAATCGAGGCACCGGGGAGCTGTTTTTT. It codes for CASSLNRGTGELFF. Together with reference TRBV7-2 and TRBJ2-2, the CDR3 gives the full variable domain: GAGVSQSPSNKVTEKGKDVELRCDPISGHTALYWYRQSLGQGLEFLIYFQGNSAPDKSGLPSDRFSAERTGGSVSTLTIQRTQQEDSAVYLCASSLNRGTGELFFGEGSRLTVL.

The V call is TRBV25-1, the J call TRBJ1-6; D remains ambiguous. Germline V gene lookup returns CDR1 MGHDK and CDR2 SYGVNS. This CDR3 is 14 amino acids long. Trimming shortened V by 6 bases and J by 7 bases, and 13 bases separated the two germline ends. The CDR3 DNA is TGTGCCAGCAGCATCACGGGCCCCAATTCACCCCTCCACTTT. It encodes CASSITGPNSPLHF. Full variable domain (rest looked up from reference TRBV25-1 and TRBJ1-6): EADIYQTPRYLVIGTGKKITLECSQTMGHDKMYWYQQDPGMELHLIHYSYGVNSTEKGDLSSESTVSRIRTEHFPLTLESARPSHTSQYLCASSITGPNSPLHFGNGTRLTVT.

This chain joins TRBV5-1 and TRBJ2-2, with a possible D match to TRBD2 (5 bases). Germline V gives CDR1 SGHRS, CDR2 YFSETQ. The CDR3 sequence is 16 residues long. The V and J ends lost 6 bases and 6 bases respectively, with 21 bases between them. DNA for the CDR3: TGCGCCAGCACTGTCGGGGTCCCCAGCAGCCCCGGGGAGCTGTTTTTT. Translating gives CASTVGVPSSPGELFF.

The chain uses TRBV27 and TRBJ1-1, with D possibly TRBD1 on 5 matching bases. The CDR3 loop spans 18 amino acids. Trimming shortened V by 5 bases and J by 4 bases, and 26 bases separated the two germline ends. Germline-derived CDR1 and CDR2 are MNHEY and SMNVEV (reference sequence). For the CDR3, the DNA is TGTGCCAGCAGTAAGGGGAAGGGCTTGGTCGGGAAGAGCACTGAAGCTTTCTTT. Amino acids: CASSKGKGLVGKSTEAFF.

CDR3 in DNA: TGTGCCAGCAGCCAAGACATTGGGTGGCCCCAGCATTTT. Translating it yields CASSQDIGWPQHF. The V gene is TRBV3-1 (or the pseudogene TRBV3-2), the J gene TRBJ1-5; D is ambiguous. V gave up 0 bases and J gave up 9 bases, with 9 bases separating them. The germline V gene encodes CDR1 LGHDT and CDR2 YNNKEL (reference sequence). The CDR3 is made up of 13 amino acids.

This chain uses TRBV6-2 or TRBV6-3 with TRBJ2-7; D may be TRBD1 (6 bases). The germline V and J ends were trimmed by 5 bases and 6 bases, with 20 bases remaining between them. The CDR3 is 15 amino acids. The germline V gene has CDR1 MNHEY and CDR2 SVGEGT. The CDR3 loop reads CASSRYRDISAEQYF. CDR3 nucleotide sequence: TGTGCCAGCAGTCGCTACAGGGATATTTCTGCCGAGCAGTACTTC.

This chain joins TRBV7-9 and TRBJ2-7, with 7 bases that match TRBD1. Trimming at V came to 5 bases and at J to 2 bases, leaving 12 bases not matched to a gene. CDR1 and CDR2 (germline): SEHNR, FQNEAQ (reference sequence). The CDR3 runs 16 residues. The CDR3 DNA reads TGTGCCAGCAGCCGTTCGACAGGGCGACTGGCCTACGAGCAGTACTTC. This sequence encodes CASSRSTGRLAYEQYF.

The rearrangement links TRBV11-2 to TRBJ1-6; possibly TRBD1 for D (5 bases). Germline CDR1 is SGHAT and CDR2 is FQNNGV. The CDR3 covers 14 residues. V lost 3 bases to trimming and J lost 9 bases, with 12 bases between them. The CDR3 here is CASSFKGASSPLHF. CDR3 in DNA: TGTGCCAGCAGCTTTAAAGGGGCATCTTCACCCCTCCACTTT.

A note on this clone: Germline and junction disagree at one end, which may indicate a read error. This chain links TRBV28 with TRBJ2-7; TRBD2 is a possible D gene (5 bases). The germline V gene has CDR1 MDHEN and CDR2 SYDVKM. The CDR3 loop spans 14 amino acids. This CDR3 is CASASPDGIYAQYF. The CDR3, as DNA: TGTGCCAGCGCATCCCCGGACGGGATCTACGCGCAGTACTTC.

The CDR3 loop is CARRNTGELFF. The DNA for the CDR3 is TGTGCCCGTCGTAACACCGGGGAGCTGTTTTTT. The gene calls are TRBV30 and TRBJ2-2; D is unclear. CDR3 length: 11 amino acids. V was trimmed by 8 bases and J by 2 bases, leaving 6 bases between them. Germline V CDR1 and CDR2: GTSNPN, SVGIG (reference sequence).

The chain uses TRBV28 and TRBJ2-7; 8 bases agree with TRBD1. CDR3 length equals 13 residues. The germline gives CDR1 MDHEN, CDR2 SYDVKM. V lost 7 bases to trimming and J lost 2 bases; unmatched junction nucleotides: 4. The CDR3 region has the DNA TGTGCCAGCAACGAGGGACAGGCCTACGAGCAGTACTTC. It yields the protein CASNEGQAYEQYF. Filled out from reference TRBV28 and TRBJ2-7, the complete variable domain reads DVKVTQSSRYLVKRTGEKVFLECVQDMDHENMFWYRQDPGLGLRLIYFSYDVKMKEKGDIPEGYSVSREKKERFSLILESASTNQTSMYLCASNEGQAYEQYFGPGTRLTVT.

V usage is TRBV6-2 or TRBV6-3 and J usage is TRBJ1-4; no firm D call. CDR1 is MNHEY and CDR2 is SVGEGT in the germline V gene. CDR3 length: 12 amino acids. Between the trimmed V and J ends, which lost 2 bases and 7 bases, there was a span of 5 bases. CDR3: CASSYVGEKLFF. CDR3 in DNA: TGTGCCAGCAGTTACGTAGGTGAAAAACTGTTTTTT.

This clone occurred a few times. CDR3 in amino acids: CASSESVGQPQHF. For the CDR3, the DNA is TGTGCCAGCAGCGAGTCTGTCGGTCAGCCCCAGCATTTT. This rearrangement joins TRBV7-2 to TRBJ1-5, with D unclear. CDR1 is SGHTA and CDR2 is FQGNSA in the germline V gene. This CDR3 comprises 13 residues. The V end lost 5 bases, the J end lost 6 bases, and 11 bases lay between the germline ends.

The gene calls are TRBV5-4 and TRBJ2-1; 9 nucleotides align to TRBD2. The CDR3 loop spans 15 amino acids. Germline V CDR1 and CDR2: SGHNT, YYREEE (reference sequence). V lost 4 bases and J lost 8; bases outside the gene matches: 10. The CDR3 coding sequence is TGTGCCAGCAGCCCCCTCGGCGGGAGGGGGTATGAGCAGTTCTTC. It yields the protein CASSPLGGRGYEQFF.

The V gene is TRBV30, the J gene TRBJ1-5; TRBD1 matches at 8 bases. The CDR3 has 16 amino acids. The germline V gene has CDR1 GTSNPN and CDR2 SVGIG (reference sequence). Trimming removed 5 bases from V and 4 bases from J; junction bases left unmatched: 13. The CDR3 loop reads CAWASLDRGINQPQHF. In DNA, the CDR3 is TGTGCCTGGGCATCCCTCGACAGGGGAATTAATCAGCCCCAGCATTTT.

The chain employs TRBV25-1 and TRBJ2-2, with 12 nucleotides matching TRBD2. CDR1 and CDR2 (germline): MGHDK, SYGVNS. V was pared by 4 bases and J by 1 base, with 1 base of the junction left unmatched. The CDR3 totals 16 residues. The CDR3 is CASSASGRGNTGELFF. The CDR3 bases are TGTGCCAGCAGTGCTAGCGGGAGGGGGAACACCGGGGAGCTGTTTTTT.

The rearrangement joins TRBV24-1 to TRBJ2-3; TRBD2 matches at 12 bases. This CDR3 spans 17 amino acids. Germline assignment: CDR1 KGHDR and CDR2 SFDVKD. The junction had 8 bases not matched to a gene; V was cut back by 4 bases and J by 4 bases. The CDR3 coding sequence is TGTGCCACCAGTGACCCCACGACTAGCGGGAGCCCAGATACGCAGTATTTT. This gives the protein CATSDPTTSGSPDTQYF.

In nucleotides, the CDR3 is TGCGCCAGCAGCTTGGAAGGCGGGGGCCGTGGCTACACCTTC. It codes for CASSLEGGGRGYTF. This rearrangement joins TRBV5-1 to TRBJ1-2; D might be TRBD1 (6 bases). Germline assignment: CDR1 SGHRS and CDR2 YFSETQ. V lost 0 bases and J 7 bases, leaving 13 bases between the germline ends. The CDR3 covers 14 residues.

The chain links TRBV10-3 to TRBJ1-4; D is possibly TRBD1 (6 bases). The V gene lost 10 bases and the J gene lost 8 bases, with 17 bases spanning the gap. Germline CDR1 reads ENHRY; CDR2 reads SYGVKD. CDR3 length: 13 residues. The DNA of the CDR3 is TGTGCCACCTCGATCAGGGGCGAGGAAAAACTGTTTTTT. Amino acids: CATSIRGEEKLFF.

This clone was found a few times. The same CDR3 is also encoded by other DNA sequences in this sample. The gene calls are TRBV28 and TRBJ1-2; D is uncertain. This CDR3 is built from 12 residues. Deletions cut 6 bases from V and 0 bases from J, with 5 bases between. CDR1 is MDHEN and CDR2 is SYDVKM in the germline V gene. The CDR3 region has the DNA TGTGCCAGCAGGCAGGCTAACTATGGCTACACCTTC. Translated, it gives CASRQANYGYTF.

CDR3 bases: TGTGCCAGTAGTAATCTCCCGGGACAGGGGGCCCTAGCCAAAAACATTCAGTACTTC. Translation gives CASSNLPGQGALAKNIQYF. This chain connects TRBV19 to TRBJ2-4; TRBD1 matches 12 bases. The length of the CDR3 is 19 residues. Germline V lookup: CDR1 LNHDA, CDR2 SQIVND (reference sequence). Trimming removed 4 bases from V and 0 bases from J; junction bases left unmatched: 10.

V gene TRBV27 combines with J gene TRBJ2-2; 11 bases fit TRBD1. The CDR3 extends over 15 amino acids. Germline-derived CDR1 and CDR2 are MNHEY and SMNVEV (reference sequence). V shed 6 bases, J shed 3 bases, and the junction held 3 bases outside the gene matches. CDR3 loop: CASRTGQGDTGELFF. The CDR3 DNA reads as TGTGCCAGCAGAACGGGACAGGGGGACACCGGGGAGCTGTTTTTT.

For the CDR3, the DNA is TGTGCCAGTAGTATGTGGAGGTCTCCTTACAATGAGCAGTTCTTC. It translates to CASSMWRSPYNEQFF. The chain carries TRBV19 and TRBJ2-1; TRBD2 is a possible D gene (5 bases). The germline CDR1 and CDR2 sequences are LNHDA and SQIVND (reference sequence). V was cut by 3 bases and J by 4 bases, with 13 bases left in between. This CDR3 is 15 amino acids long.

This clone was counted ten times or more. The chain is built from TRBV7-6 and TRBJ2-7; D might be TRBD1 (5 bases). Looked up from germline, CDR1 is SGHVS and CDR2 is FNYEAQ. There are 15 residues in the CDR3. The V and J ends lost 1 base and 1 base respectively, with 11 bases between them. The CDR3 sequence is CASSLGTGRSYEQYF. The CDR3 DNA follows: TGTGCCAGCAGCTTAGGTACAGGACGTTCCTACGAGCAGTACTTC.